This TCR beta chain stems from a study of blood T cell repertoires in COVID-19. Study details: Samples came from the United States, Italy and Spain, spanning acute and convalescent COVID-19. Sources were T cells, B-cell-depleted T cells, or PBMCs; the material itself was cDNA or gDNA.

Trimming cost V 1 base and J 4 bases, with 6 bases left between them. The germline gives CDR1 LGHNA, CDR2 YNFKEQ. The CDR3 runs 13 residues. Per the original data handling: Quantification of nucleated cells was approximated via reference gene primer amplification. Data came from immunoSEQ multiplex PCR; TCRdb stores just in-frame clones and leaves some out. The DNA gave D and trimming, while V, J and clone size come from that table. The data hold 90,000 to 140,000 clones, with approximately 80% observed a single time. This TCR came from a man older than 75 with acute or convalescent COVID-19. The genes are TRBV4-2 and TRBJ2-3; no clear D. Sequencing was carried out using peripheral blood. CDR3 bases: TGTGCCAGCAGCCAAGGGCGGTCAGATACGCAGTATTTT. Encoded protein: CASSQGRSDTQYF.